The next 4 T cell receptor beta chains were all read from a single sample in a study of CXCR3-negative and CXCR3-positive naive CD8 T cells. Through 5' RACE with UMI labels, the TRB cDNA libraries were prepared. TCRdb re-analyzed the 5' RACE reads; it lists each CDR3 protein once, without DNA. The table lists under 85,000 distinct CDR3 sequences, with just over 0.7% in the top ten. Study-level findings and limits: Comparison of naive cells showed more hydrophobic TRB CDR3s in CXCR3-positive than in CXCR3-negative naive cells.

These receptors lack a known antigen. Sequencing was done on a sample of naive CXCR3+ CD8+ T cells from blood. The subset is: CD45RO-CCR7+CD27+CD95- naive CD8+ T cells expressing CXCR3 (TNR3+). These TCRs come from a human donor in good health. Some clones in this sample may be carry-over from other donors' samples.

V is TRBV9 and J is TRBJ2-7; TCRdb lists TRBD1, though no DNA is available to test this call. The CDR3 spans 17 residues. Germline CDR1 is SGDLS and CDR2 is YYNGEE. The CDR3 sequence: CASSAEPGTRWIYEQYF.

This clonotype is called medium-sized based on its frequency. The V call is TRBV15, the J call TRBJ1-6; TCRdb designates TRBD1, a call that cannot be tested without DNA. Germline V gene lookup returns CDR1 LNHNV and CDR2 YYDKDF (reference sequence). This CDR3 has 16 amino acids. The CDR3 spells CATSGRTYRGESPLHF. Drawing the rest from reference TRBV15 and TRBJ1-6, the complete variable domain is DAMVIQNPRYQVTQFGKPVTLSCSQTLNHNVMYWYQQKSSQAPKLLFHYYDKDFNNEADTPDNFQSRRPNTSFCFLDIRSPGLGDTAMYLCATSGRTYRGESPLHFGNGTRLTVT.

The chain's CDR3 is CASSLGLVNYEQYF. The genes are TRBV7-9 and TRBJ2-7. CDR3 length: 14 amino acids. The germline V gene has CDR1 SEHNR and CDR2 FQNEAQ (reference sequence).

The chain couples TRBV9 to TRBJ2-1; the D gene TCRdb calls, TRBD2, cannot be checked with no DNA. The V gene's germline CDR1 is SGDLS and CDR2 YYNGEE. The CDR3 is 20 residues long. The CDR3 loop is CASSVGILGTSGGRNNEQFF.